This passage covers 32 T cell receptor beta chains from one sample sequenced in a study of tumor-infiltrating lymphocytes in primary liver carcinoma. RNA isolated from unsorted whole blood supplied the blood RNA, with germline DNA also extracted. TCR beta cDNA came from approximately 540 ng total RNA, primed with a constant-region primer. Sequencing libraries for TCR beta derived from three nested multiplex PCR rounds that used slightly modified ARM-PCR. TRBV1-TRBV30 forward primers paired with a C-beta reverse primer drove the first two PCR rounds, around 10 cycles each. Each CDR3 protein is one row after TCRdb ran MiXCR on the multiplex PCR reads. This sample has around 330,000 distinct CDR3 sequences, with roughly 60% found just once. The sample taken for sequencing was peripheral blood. The receptors originated from a man between 35 and 55 years old with primary liver carcinoma and hepatitis B virus infection.

This clonotype has a handful of counts. This chain uses TRBV10-3 with TRBJ2-7; perhaps TRBD2 as D (5 bases). Trimming pared 4 bases from V and 1 base from J, leaving 14 bases between. Germline CDR1 reads ENHRY; CDR2 reads SYGVKD. The CDR3 is made up of 15 amino acids. The CDR3 region is CAISVFKRTSYEQYF. CDR3 coding DNA: TGTGCCATCAGTGTGTTTAAGCGGACTTCCTACGAGCAGTACTTC.

To note about this clonotype: Compared with germline, one end of the junction differs, possibly owing to a read error. The genes are TRBV6-6 and TRBJ2-3; D might be TRBD1 (5 bases). The CDR3 covers 11 residues. The germline V gene has CDR1 MNHNY and CDR2 SVGAGI (reference sequence). CDR3: CASIVTDAQYF. CDR3 nucleotides: TGTGCCAGCATAGTGACAGATGCGCAGTATTTT.

On this clonotype: Possible read error: a much larger clone is one base away. This chain connects TRBV10-3 to TRBJ2-3; 9 bases line up with TRBD1. Losses at the gene ends were 8 bases for V and 6 bases for J; bases not matched to a gene: 9. CDR1 is ENHRY, CDR2 SYGVKD, per germline. This CDR3 is built from 14 residues. CDR3 in DNA: TGTGCCATCGGGCCGGGACAGGGTGGGGATACGCAGTATTTT. Protein sequence: CAIGPGQGGDTQYF.

Only a few counts were recorded for this clonotype. This chain connects TRBV5-5 to TRBJ1-1, with D unclear. The V gene's germline CDR1 is SGHKS and CDR2 YYEKEE (reference sequence). This CDR3 has 14 residues. The ends were cut back, 0 bases at V and 4 bases at J, with 10 bases in the middle. This CDR3 reads CASSLAERATEAFF. CDR3 DNA: TGTGCCAGCAGCTTGGCAGAGAGGGCCACTGAAGCTTTCTTT.

In the case of this clonotype: A much larger clone lies a single base off, so this may be a read error. This chain uses TRBV6-5 with TRBJ2-7; 8 bases align to TRBD1. This CDR3 is built from 15 residues. CDR1 is MNHEY and CDR2 is SVGAGI in the germline V gene. The trim removed 10 bases at V and 1 base at J, leaving 12 bases unmatched. The chain's CDR3 is CATEYGQGCSYEQYF. CDR3 bases: TGTGCCACCGAGTATGGACAGGGATGTTCCTACGAGCAGTACTTC.

This clonotype was detected ten times or more. The rearrangement links TRBV6-1 to TRBJ2-6; D remains unclear. V lost 7 bases to trimming and J lost 8 bases, with 9 bases between them. This CDR3 has 12 residues. The germline gives CDR1 MNHNS, CDR2 SASEGT. CDR3 bases: TGTGCCAGCAACATTAGGACCAACGTCCTGACTTTC. Protein product: CASNIRTNVLTF.

In its sample, this clonotype was seen a few times. A junction boundary mismatches the germline segment, possibly from a read error. The gene calls are TRBV6-1 and TRBJ1-6, with D unresolved. Germline CDR1 and CDR2: MNHNS and SASEGT. The CDR3 extends over 13 amino acids. The DNA for the CDR3 is TGTGCTAGCAGCTTAGAGTGGAATTCACCCCTCCACTTT. This translates into CASSLEWNSPLHF.

This clonotype was observed many times. The CDR3 bases are TGTGCCAGCAGTCCCCAACAGGCGGCAGGGGACGAGCAGTACTTC. Protein product: CASSPQQAAGDEQYF. This rearrangement joins TRBV6-1 to TRBJ2-7; D is possibly TRBD1 (6 bases). Per the germline V gene, CDR1 is MNHNS and CDR2 is SASEGT. V dropped 5 bases and J dropped 5 bases, with 19 bases sitting between them. The CDR3 loop spans 15 amino acids.

A single count supports this clonotype. Possible read error: a much larger clone is one base away. This sequence joins TRBV6-1 and TRBJ2-7, with D possibly matching TRBD2 (5 bases). The length of the CDR3 is 14 residues. Germline CDR1 reads MNHNS; CDR2 reads SASEGT. The CDR3 spells CVSSSLGETYEQYF. The CDR3 region has the DNA TGTGTCAGCAGTTCCCTGGGAGAGACCTACGAGCAGTACTTC.

This clonotype has more than one count but fewer than ten. The genes are TRBV28 and TRBJ2-7, with D possibly matching TRBD1 (7 bases). The length of the CDR3 is 13 residues. With 6 bases removed from V and 4 bases from J, the gap between germline ends came to 13 bases. Germline V gene lookup returns CDR1 MDHEN and CDR2 SYDVKM. Here the CDR3 reads CASRRDRTYEQYF. The CDR3 coding sequence is TGTGCCAGCAGGCGGGACAGAACATACGAGCAGTACTTC.

In regard to this clonotype: Germline is not matched at one junction end, which may reflect a read error. This chain joins TRBV7-8 and TRBJ2-2, with D tentatively TRBD1 (8 bases). The CDR3 extends over 15 amino acids. Per germline, CDR1 SGHVS and CDR2 FQNEAQ. Here the CDR3 reads CASSCTGGGPGELFF. The CDR3 DNA is TGTGCCAGCAGCTGTACAGGGGGGGGTCCCGGGGAACTGTTTTTT.

This clonotype was seen only a few times. The chain employs TRBV6-1 and TRBJ2-7; unclear D gene. CDR1 MNHNS and CDR2 SASEGT come from the germline V gene. Trimming took 7 bases from V and 9 from J, leaving 22 bases between them. The CDR3 extends over 14 amino acids. The CDR3 sequence is CASIPQTDRQRQYF. The CDR3, as DNA: TGTGCCAGCATCCCCCAGACGGACCGGCAGAGGCAGTACTTC.

There are many counts of this clonotype. The chain combines TRBV10-3 with TRBJ2-7, with 12 bases that match TRBD1. Germline-derived CDR1 and CDR2 are ENHRY and SYGVKD. The CDR3 consists of 16 residues. Losses at the gene ends were 0 bases for V and 5 bases for J; bases not matched to a gene: 5. As DNA, the CDR3 is TGTGCCATCAGTGAGTCACCCGGGACAGGGGGCGACGAGCAGTACTTC. This translates into CAISESPGTGGDEQYF.

V and J are TRBV6-6 and TRBJ2-4; 8 bases map to TRBD1. Germline loops: CDR1 MNHNY, CDR2 SVGAGI (reference sequence). The CDR3 extends over 15 amino acids. The junction had 11 bases not matched to a gene; V was cut back by 6 bases and J by 7 bases. The CDR3 sequence is CASRPGQGARNIQYF. CDR3 in DNA: TGTGCCAGCAGGCCAGGACAGGGTGCTAGGAACATTCAGTACTTC.

This chain joins TRBV24-1 and TRBJ2-5; perhaps D is TRBD1 or TRBD2 (5 bases each). Trimming cost V 3 bases and J 0 bases, with 13 bases left between them. The CDR3 has 16 residues. Germline CDR1 reads KGHDR; CDR2 reads SFDVKD. As DNA, the CDR3 is TGTGCCACCAGTGATCCGGGACCGAAGTACCAAGAGACCCAGTACTTC. Translating gives CATSDPGPKYQETQYF.

The V gene is TRBV6-5, the J gene TRBJ1-5; TRBD1 is a possible D gene (5 bases). The CDR3 is 15 amino acids. CDR1 and CDR2 from the germline V gene are MNHEY and SVGAGI. Trimming took 6 bases from V and 4 from J, leaving 16 bases between them. CDR3 in amino acids: CASRSRGNTNQPQHF. The CDR3 DNA reads as TGTGCCAGCAGATCCCGGGGGAATACAAATCAGCCCCAGCATTTT.

J is TRBJ2-7 and V is TRBV6-1, with TRBD1 as a possible D gene (5 bases). Trimming shortened V by 1 base and J by 7 bases, and 11 bases separated the two germline ends. The CDR3 spans 13 residues. Germline V gene sequence: CDR1 MNHNS, CDR2 SASEGT. The CDR3 sequence is CASSEGTPWEQYF. The CDR3 region has the DNA TGTGCCAGCAGTGAAGGGACACCCTGGGAGCAGTACTTC.

DNA of the CDR3: TGTGCCTGGAGTGTAGGCCTAGCGGGAGCAGATACGCAGTATTTT. Translated: CAWSVGLAGADTQYF. The gene calls are TRBV30 and TRBJ2-3; the match to TRBD2 covers 10 bases. The V gene's germline CDR1 is GTSNPN and CDR2 SVGIG (reference sequence). This CDR3 has 15 residues. V gave up 0 bases and J gave up 4 bases; unmatched junction bases: 4.

As to this clonotype: Just one base apart from a much larger clone, this may be a read error. The genes are TRBV4-2 and TRBJ1-5; the match to TRBD1 covers 7 bases. The CDR3 runs 15 residues. CDR1 and CDR2 (germline): LGHNA, YNFKEQ. V lost 3 bases and J lost 9; bases outside the gene matches: 11. CDR3 sequence reads: CASSHEAAGGPPQHF. The CDR3 region has the DNA TGTGCCAGCAGCCATGAGGCGGCAGGGGGTCCGCCCCAGCATTTT.

The chain uses TRBV28 and TRBJ2-1, with a tentative D call TRBD2 (5 bases). CDR3 size: 13 residues. Trimming took off 3 bases at V and 13 bases at J, with 16 bases between the two ends. CDR1 MDHEN and CDR2 SYDVKM come from the germline V gene. The CDR3, as DNA: TGTGCCAGCAGTTTCCGGACTCCGAACAATCAGTTCTTC. Translating gives CASSFRTPNNQFF.

On this clonotype: The junction differs from germline at one of its ends, possibly a read error. This chain links TRBV11-1 with TRBJ2-1; the D is unclear. Germline CDR1 SGHAT, CDR2 FQDESV (reference sequence). CDR3 size: 17 residues. Here the CDR3 reads CASSLGLTRRSYNEQFF. CDR3 nucleotides: TGTGCCAGTAGCTTAGGGCTAACGAGAAGGTCCTACAATGAGCAGTTCTTC.

The CDR3 spells CSAAGQGDIQYF. As DNA, the CDR3 is TGCAGCGCCGCAGGACAGGGAGACATTCAGTACTTC. This sequence joins TRBV29-1 and TRBJ2-4; 8 bases fit TRBD1. Germline V lookup: CDR1 SQVTM, CDR2 ANQGSEA. This CDR3 contains 12 residues. The V gene end was trimmed by 7 bases and the J gene end by 8 bases; junction bases not matched to a gene: 7.

In its sample, this clonotype was seen many times. This chain uses TRBV4-1 with TRBJ1-1; the match to TRBD1 covers 7 bases. The CDR3 consists of 16 residues. Germline-derived CDR1 and CDR2 are MGHRA and YSYEKL. V was clipped by 1 base and J by 6 bases; unmatched bases: 11. CDR3 residues: CASSQASDRAGAEAFF. The CDR3 DNA sequence: TGCGCCAGCAGCCAAGCTTCAGACAGGGCGGGGGCTGAAGCTTTCTTT.

The sample holds one count of this clonotype. The chain carries TRBV4-1 and TRBJ1-2; 7 bases match TRBD1. The junction had 2 bases not matched to a gene; V was cut back by 3 bases and J by 4 bases. The CDR3 length is 13 residues. Germline V lookup: CDR1 MGHRA, CDR2 YSYEKL. The CDR3 region has the DNA TGCGCCAGCAGCCATGCAGGGGGCTATGGCTACACCTTC. Translation gives CASSHAGGYGYTF.

A word on this clonotype: Its ends do not fully match the called genes, so a read error is possible. CDR3 region: CSSSREVSQESQYF. CDR3 nucleotide sequence: TGTTCCAGCAGCCGCGAAGTTTCTCAAGAGAGCCAGTACTTC. The chain employs TRBV11-2 and TRBJ2-5; D gene ambiguous. Germline assignment: CDR1 SGHAT and CDR2 FQNNGV. The CDR3 has 14 residues.

The count of this clonotype is one. Its ends do not fully match the called genes, so a read error is possible. The genes are TRBV12-3 or TRBV12-4 and TRBJ2-1; 7 bases agree with TRBD1. There are 13 residues in the CDR3. CDR3 residues: CTSSLNRGGEQFF. The CDR3 DNA reads as TGTACCAGCAGTTTAAACAGGGGCGGTGAGCAGTTCTTC.

The gene calls are TRBV6-5 and TRBJ2-7, with D perhaps TRBD2 (5 bases). CDR3 length equals 14 residues. The germline gives CDR1 MNHEY, CDR2 SVGAGI. V was shortened by 2 bases and J by 1 base, with 9 bases between the two germline ends. CDR3 DNA: TGTGCCAGCAGTTACAAGCGGTCATCCTACGAGCAGTACGTC. It specifies CASSYKRSSYEQYV.

About this clonotype: This sequence may be a read error, since a much larger clone differs from it by one base. Since the CDR3 does not end with the conserved phenylalanine or tryptophan, this likely comes from a read error. The chain recombines TRBV6-5 with TRBJ1-5, with D tentatively TRBD1 (5 bases). Between the trimmed V and J ends, which lost 2 bases and 5 bases, there was a span of 10 bases. In germline, CDR1 is MNHEY, CDR2 SVGAGI. This CDR3 is built from 14 residues. The CDR3 DNA reads TGTGCCAGCAGTTACGGGGGGGGGGATCAGCCCCAGCATTAT. It yields the protein CASSYGGGDQPQHY.

With regard to this clonotype: An end of the junction differs from the germline gene, which may be a read error. The chain carries TRBV2 and TRBJ2-2; TRBD1 is a possible D gene (6 bases). The V gene's germline CDR1 is SNHLY and CDR2 FYNNEI. CDR3 size: 15 residues. CDR3 loop: CVSRATGLGTGELFF. CDR3 in DNA: TGTGTCAGCAGGGCCACAGGGCTCGGAACCGGGGAGCTGTTTTTT.

To note about this clonotype: A much larger clone differs from this one at a single base, so this may be a read error. The chain couples TRBV12-3 or TRBV12-4 to TRBJ2-1; D perhaps matches TRBD2 (6 bases). The CDR3 has 15 amino acids. V shed 1 base and J shed 6 bases, with 13 bases lying between them. The DNA for the CDR3 is TGTGCCAGCAGTTTAGGGCTAGCGTGTTCCAATGAGCAGTTCTTC. This sequence encodes CASSLGLACSNEQFF.

With respect to this clonotype: Mismatch with germline at one junction end may stem from a read error. V and J are TRBV5-4 and TRBJ2-7; 8 positions agree with TRBD1. CDR3 length: 15 amino acids. CDR1 is SGHNT and CDR2 is YYREEE in the germline V gene (reference sequence). The CDR3 region has the DNA TGTGTCAGCAGCCCGGAGGGTACAGGGGGCTACGAGCAGTACTTC. Its translation is CVSSPEGTGGYEQYF.

The V call is TRBV5-4, the J call TRBJ2-5, with 7 bases identical to TRBD1. CDR1 and CDR2 from the germline V gene are SGHNT and YYREEE (reference sequence). The V segment lost 4 bases and the J segment 2 bases; nucleotides outside the gene matches: 11. The CDR3 runs 16 residues. The CDR3 DNA sequence: TGTGCCAGCAGCCTGGGGCGTCAGGGGGTTCAAGAGACCCAGTACTTC. This gives the protein CASSLGRQGVQETQYF. The whole variable domain, filled in from reference TRBV5-4 and TRBJ2-5, reads ETGVTQSPTHLIKTRGQQVTLRCSSQSGHNTVSWYQQALGQGPQFIFQYYREEENGRGNFPPRFSGLQFPNYSSELNVNALELDDSALYLCASSLGRQGVQETQYFGPGTRLLVL.